This T cell receptor (beta chain) was recovered during a study of blood T cell repertoires in COVID-19. This clone was seen once. The data were produced by immunoSEQ multiplex PCR, yet TCRdb's version contains in-frame clones alone and is incomplete. The repertoire holds approximately 280,000 clones, 88% seen once, with about 8.6% in the top ten. This receptor was obtained from a man younger than 35 with active or convalescent COVID-19. Material for sequencing was peripheral blood.

This CDR3 is CATSTTLAGGGETQYF. CDR3 DNA sequence: TGTGCCACCAGCACCACTCTAGCGGGGGGTGGGGAGACCCAGTACTTC. This sequence joins TRBV15 and TRBJ2-5; 11 bases are a match to TRBD2. With V trimmed by 4 bases and J by 5 bases, 9 bases remained unmatched. The CDR3 sequence is 16 residues long. CDR1 LNHNV and CDR2 YYDKDF come from the germline V gene (reference sequence). Complete variable domain (other parts from reference TRBV15 and TRBJ2-5): DAMVIQNPRYQVTQFGKPVTLSCSQTLNHNVMYWYQQKSSQAPKLLFHYYDKDFNNEADTPDNFQSRRPNTSFCFLDIRSPGLGDTAMYLCATSTTLAGGGETQYFGPGTRLLVL.